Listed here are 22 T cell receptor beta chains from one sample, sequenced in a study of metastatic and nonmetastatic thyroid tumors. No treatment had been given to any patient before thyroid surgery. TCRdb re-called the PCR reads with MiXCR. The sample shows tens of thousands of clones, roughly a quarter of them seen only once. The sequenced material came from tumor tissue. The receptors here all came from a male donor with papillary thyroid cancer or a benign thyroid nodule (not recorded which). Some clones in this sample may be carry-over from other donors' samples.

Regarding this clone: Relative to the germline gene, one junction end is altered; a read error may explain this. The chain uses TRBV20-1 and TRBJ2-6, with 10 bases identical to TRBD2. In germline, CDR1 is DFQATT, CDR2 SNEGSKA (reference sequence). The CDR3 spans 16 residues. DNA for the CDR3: TGCAGTTCTAGCGGGAGAAGAGGCTCTGTGGCCAACGTCCTGACTTTC. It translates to CSSSGRRGSVANVLTF.

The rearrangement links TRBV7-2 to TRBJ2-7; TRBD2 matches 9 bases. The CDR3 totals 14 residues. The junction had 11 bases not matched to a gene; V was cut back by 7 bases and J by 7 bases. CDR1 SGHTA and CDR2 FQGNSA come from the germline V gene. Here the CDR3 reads CASTVTSGSWEQYF. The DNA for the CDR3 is TGTGCCAGCACCGTGACTAGCGGCAGTTGGGAGCAGTACTTC.

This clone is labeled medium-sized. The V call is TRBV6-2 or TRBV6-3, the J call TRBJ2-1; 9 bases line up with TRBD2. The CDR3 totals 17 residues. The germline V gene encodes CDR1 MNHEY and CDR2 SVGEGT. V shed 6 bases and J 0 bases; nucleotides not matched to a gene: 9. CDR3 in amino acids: CASSPRLAANSYNEQFF. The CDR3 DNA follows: TGTGCCAGCAGCCCCAGACTAGCGGCAAACTCCTACAATGAGCAGTTCTTC.

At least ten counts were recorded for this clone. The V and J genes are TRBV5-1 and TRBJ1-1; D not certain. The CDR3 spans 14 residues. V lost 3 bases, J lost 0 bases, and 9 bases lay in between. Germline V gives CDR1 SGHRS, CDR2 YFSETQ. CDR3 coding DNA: TGCGCCAGCAGCTCACAAGACATGAACACTGAAGCTTTCTTT. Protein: CASSSQDMNTEAFF.

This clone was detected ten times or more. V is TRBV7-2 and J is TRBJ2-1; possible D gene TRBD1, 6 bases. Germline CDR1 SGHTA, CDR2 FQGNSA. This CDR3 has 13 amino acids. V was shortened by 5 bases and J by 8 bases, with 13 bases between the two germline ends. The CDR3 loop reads CASSRQEGDEQFF. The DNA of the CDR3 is TGTGCCAGCAGCCGACAGGAAGGGGATGAGCAGTTCTTC.

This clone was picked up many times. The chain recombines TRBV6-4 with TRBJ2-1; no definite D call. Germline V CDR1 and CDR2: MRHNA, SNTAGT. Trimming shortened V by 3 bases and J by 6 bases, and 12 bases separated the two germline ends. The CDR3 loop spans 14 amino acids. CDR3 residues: CASSESTASNEQFF. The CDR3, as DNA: TGTGCCAGCAGTGAATCGACGGCATCCAATGAGCAGTTCTTC.

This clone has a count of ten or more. CDR3 coding DNA: TGTGCCATCAAAAAACTAGCGGGAGAGCTGCGGACGGACAATGAGCAGTTCTTC. It codes for CAIKKLAGELRTDNEQFF. The chain carries TRBV10-3 and TRBJ2-1, with 11 positions matching TRBD2. The CDR3 is 18 residues long. The germline gives CDR1 ENHRY, CDR2 SYGVKD. V gave up 7 bases and J gave up 5 bases; unmatched junction bases: 16.

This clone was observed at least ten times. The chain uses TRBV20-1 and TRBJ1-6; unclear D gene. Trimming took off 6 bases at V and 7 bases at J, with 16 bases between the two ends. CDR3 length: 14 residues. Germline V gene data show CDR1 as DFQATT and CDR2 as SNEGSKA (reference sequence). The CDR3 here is CSASSGNTNSPLHF. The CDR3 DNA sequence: TGCAGTGCCAGCTCCGGGAACACAAATTCACCCCTCCACTTT.

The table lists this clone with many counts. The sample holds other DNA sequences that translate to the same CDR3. This CDR3 is CASSQLGLAGETQYF. The CDR3 DNA sequence: TGTGCCAGCAGCCAACTGGGACTAGCGGGAGAGACCCAGTACTTC. The V call is TRBV3-1, the J call TRBJ2-5; 12 positions agree with TRBD2. This CDR3 contains 15 residues. The germline V gene encodes CDR1 LGHDT and CDR2 YNNKEL (reference sequence). Unmatched junction bases numbered 2, after V lost 2 bases and J lost 4 bases.

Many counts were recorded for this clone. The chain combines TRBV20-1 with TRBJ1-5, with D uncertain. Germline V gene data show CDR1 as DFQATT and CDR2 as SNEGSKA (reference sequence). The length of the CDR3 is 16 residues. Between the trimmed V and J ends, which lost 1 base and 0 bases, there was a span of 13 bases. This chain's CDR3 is CSARVWTANSNQPQHF. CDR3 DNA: TGCAGTGCTAGAGTGTGGACGGCGAATAGCAATCAGCCCCAGCATTTT.

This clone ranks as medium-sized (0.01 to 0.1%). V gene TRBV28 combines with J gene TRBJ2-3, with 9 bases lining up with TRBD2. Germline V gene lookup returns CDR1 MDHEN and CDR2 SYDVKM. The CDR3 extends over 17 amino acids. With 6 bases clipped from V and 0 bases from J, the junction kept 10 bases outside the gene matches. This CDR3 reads CASRLAGWGSSTDTQYF. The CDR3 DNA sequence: TGTGCCAGCAGGCTAGCGGGATGGGGGAGTAGCACAGATACGCAGTATTTT.

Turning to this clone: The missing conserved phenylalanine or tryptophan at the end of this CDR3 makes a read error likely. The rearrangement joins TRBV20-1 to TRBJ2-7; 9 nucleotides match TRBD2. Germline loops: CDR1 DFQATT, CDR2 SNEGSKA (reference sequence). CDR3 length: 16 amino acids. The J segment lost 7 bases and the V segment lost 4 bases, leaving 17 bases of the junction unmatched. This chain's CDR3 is CSAIEGASGVLGEQYS. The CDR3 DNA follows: TGCAGTGCTATAGAGGGTGCTAGCGGGGTCCTCGGGGAGCAGTACTCC.

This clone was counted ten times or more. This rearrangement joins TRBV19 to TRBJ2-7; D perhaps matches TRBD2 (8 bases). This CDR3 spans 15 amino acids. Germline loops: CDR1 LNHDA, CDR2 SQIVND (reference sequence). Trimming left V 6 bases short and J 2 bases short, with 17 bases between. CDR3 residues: CASRRGDSRTYEQYF. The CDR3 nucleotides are TGTGCCAGTAGGCGGGGGGACAGCCGTACCTACGAGCAGTACTTC.

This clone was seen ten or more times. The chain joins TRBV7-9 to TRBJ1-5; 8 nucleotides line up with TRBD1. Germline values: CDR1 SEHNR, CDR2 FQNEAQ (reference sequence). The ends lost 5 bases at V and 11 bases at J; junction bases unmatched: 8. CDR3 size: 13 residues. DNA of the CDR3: TGTGCCAGCAGCCGCGGACAGGGAGGTACCCAGCATTTT. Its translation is CASSRGQGGTQHF. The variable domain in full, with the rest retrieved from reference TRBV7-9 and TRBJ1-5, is DTGVSQNPRHKITKRGQNVTFRCDPISEHNRLYWYRQTLGQGPEFLTYFQNEAQLEKSRLLSDRFSAERPKGSFSTLEIQRTEQGDSAMYLCASSRGQGGTQHFGDGTRLSIL.

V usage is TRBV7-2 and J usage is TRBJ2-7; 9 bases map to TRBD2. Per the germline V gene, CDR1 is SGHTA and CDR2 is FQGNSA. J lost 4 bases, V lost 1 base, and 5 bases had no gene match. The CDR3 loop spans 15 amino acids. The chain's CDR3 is CASSLVGLAPYEQYF. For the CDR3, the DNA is TGTGCCAGCAGCTTAGTAGGACTAGCGCCTTACGAGCAGTACTTC.

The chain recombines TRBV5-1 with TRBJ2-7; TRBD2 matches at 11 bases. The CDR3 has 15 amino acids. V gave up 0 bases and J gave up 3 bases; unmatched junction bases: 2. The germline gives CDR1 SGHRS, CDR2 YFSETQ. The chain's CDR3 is CASSLAGTSGYEQYF. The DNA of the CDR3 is TGCGCCAGCAGCTTGGCCGGGACTAGCGGCTACGAGCAGTACTTC.

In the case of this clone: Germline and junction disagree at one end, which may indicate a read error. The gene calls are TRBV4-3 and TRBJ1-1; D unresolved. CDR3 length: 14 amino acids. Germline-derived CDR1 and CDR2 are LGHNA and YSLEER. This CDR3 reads CASSRVASNTEAFF. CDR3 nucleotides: TGCGCCAGCAGCCGGGTAGCCTCGAACACTGAAGCCTTCTTT.

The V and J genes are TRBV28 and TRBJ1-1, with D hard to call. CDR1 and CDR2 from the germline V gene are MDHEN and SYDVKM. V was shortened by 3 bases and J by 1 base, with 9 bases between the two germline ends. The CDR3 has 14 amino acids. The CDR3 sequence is CASSLLLTNTEAFF. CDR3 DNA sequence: TGTGCCAGCAGTTTGCTGCTGACGAACACTGAAGCTTTCTTT.

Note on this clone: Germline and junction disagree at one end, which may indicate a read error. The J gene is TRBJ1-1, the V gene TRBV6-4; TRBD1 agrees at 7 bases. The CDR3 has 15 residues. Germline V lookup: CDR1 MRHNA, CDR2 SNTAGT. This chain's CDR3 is CAISEDPGTVGEAFF. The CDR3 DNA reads TGTGCCATCAGTGAAGATCCCGGGACAGTGGGTGAAGCTTTCTTT.

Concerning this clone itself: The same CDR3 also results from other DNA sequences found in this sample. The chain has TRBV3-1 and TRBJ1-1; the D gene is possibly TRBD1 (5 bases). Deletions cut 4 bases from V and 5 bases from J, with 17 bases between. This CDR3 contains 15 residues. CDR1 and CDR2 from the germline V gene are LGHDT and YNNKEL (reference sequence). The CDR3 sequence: CASSPTGLGETEAFF. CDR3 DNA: TGTGCCAGCAGCCCCACAGGTTTGGGTGAAACTGAAGCTTTCTTT.

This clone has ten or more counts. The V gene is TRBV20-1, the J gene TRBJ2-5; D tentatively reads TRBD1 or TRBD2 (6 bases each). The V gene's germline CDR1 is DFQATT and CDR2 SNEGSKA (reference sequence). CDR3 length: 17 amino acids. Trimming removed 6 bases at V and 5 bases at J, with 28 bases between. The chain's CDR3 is CSADPGGFVTEVETQYF. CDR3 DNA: TGCAGTGCCGACCCCGGGGGCTTCGTCACAGAGGTGGAGACCCAGTACTTC.

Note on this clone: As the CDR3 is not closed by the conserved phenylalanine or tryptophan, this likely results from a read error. The CDR3 bases are TGCAGTGCCCGTAACTTCAGCTCCTACAATGAGCAGTTCTGC. It translates to CSARNFSSYNEQFC. The V and J genes are TRBV20-1 and TRBJ2-1; D is uncertain. CDR1 and CDR2 from the germline V gene are DFQATT and SNEGSKA (reference sequence). The V end was cut by 6 bases, the J end by 0 bases, with 12 bases between. CDR3 length equals 14 residues.